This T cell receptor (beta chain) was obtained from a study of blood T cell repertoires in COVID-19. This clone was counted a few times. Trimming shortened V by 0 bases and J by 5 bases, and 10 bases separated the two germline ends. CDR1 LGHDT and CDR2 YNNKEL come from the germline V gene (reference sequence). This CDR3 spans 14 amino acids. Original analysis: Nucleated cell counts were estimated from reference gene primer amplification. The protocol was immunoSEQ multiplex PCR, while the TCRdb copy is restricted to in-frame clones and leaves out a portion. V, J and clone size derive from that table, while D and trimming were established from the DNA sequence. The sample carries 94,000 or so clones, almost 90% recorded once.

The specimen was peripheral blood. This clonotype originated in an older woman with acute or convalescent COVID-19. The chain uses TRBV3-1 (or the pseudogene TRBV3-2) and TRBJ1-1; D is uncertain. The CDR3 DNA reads TGTGCCAGCAGCCAAGAAACTAGGTTGACTGAAGCTTTCTTT. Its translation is CASSQETRLTEAFF.